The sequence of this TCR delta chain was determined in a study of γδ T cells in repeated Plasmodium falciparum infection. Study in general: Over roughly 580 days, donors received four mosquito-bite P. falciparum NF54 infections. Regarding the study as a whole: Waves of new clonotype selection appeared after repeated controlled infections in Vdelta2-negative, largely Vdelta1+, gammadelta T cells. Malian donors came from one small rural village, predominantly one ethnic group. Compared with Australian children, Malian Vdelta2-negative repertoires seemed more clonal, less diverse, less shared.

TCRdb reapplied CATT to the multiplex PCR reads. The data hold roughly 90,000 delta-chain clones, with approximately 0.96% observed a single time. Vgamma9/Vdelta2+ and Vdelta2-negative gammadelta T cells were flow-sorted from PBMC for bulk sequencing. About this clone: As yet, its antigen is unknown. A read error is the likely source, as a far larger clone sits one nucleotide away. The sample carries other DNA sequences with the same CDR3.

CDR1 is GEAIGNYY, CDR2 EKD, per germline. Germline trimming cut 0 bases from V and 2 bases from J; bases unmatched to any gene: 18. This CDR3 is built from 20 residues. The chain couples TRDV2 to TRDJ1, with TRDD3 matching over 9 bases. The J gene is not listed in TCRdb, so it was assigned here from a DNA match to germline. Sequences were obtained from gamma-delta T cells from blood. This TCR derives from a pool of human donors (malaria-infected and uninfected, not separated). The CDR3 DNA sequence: TGTGCCTGTGACACCTTACCCCGTCTGGGGGATTTGAAACTGACCGATAAACTCATCTTT. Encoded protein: CACDTLPRLGDLKLTDKLIF.